These 27 T cell receptor beta chains came from one sample sequenced in a study of shared clonotypes between healthy human individuals. Measured with immunoSEQ multiplex PCR; TCRdb has only the in-frame clones, and not every one. The sample comprises 2,500,000 or so clones, 80% to 95% of which are singletons, and approximately 0.4% rests with the top ten. The sequenced sample was naive CD4+ T cells from PBMCs. Subset meaning: CD45RA+ positively selected. All receptors derive from a young man in good health. Some clones in this sample may be carry-over from other donors' samples.

This clone was seen once. The V gene is TRBV7-9, the J gene TRBJ2-2; tentative D call: TRBD1 (5 bases). The germline V and J ends were trimmed by 2 bases and 3 bases, with 22 bases remaining between them. The CDR3 is 19 residues long. Germline CDR1 SEHNR, CDR2 FQNEAQ (reference sequence). The CDR3 reads CASSLSPRVSAEDTGELFF. The CDR3, as DNA: TGTGCCAGCAGCTTAAGCCCCAGGGTGTCGGCCGAGGACACCGGGGAGCTGTTTTTT.

As concerns this clone: Other DNA sequences in this specimen translate into the identical CDR3. The chain carries TRBV27 and TRBJ2-3, with D possibly matching TRBD2 (6 bases). The germline V gene encodes CDR1 MNHEY and CDR2 SMNVEV (reference sequence). The V and J ends lost 6 bases and 5 bases respectively, with 9 bases between them. The CDR3 contains 12 residues. DNA for the CDR3: TGTGCCAGCAGCCCCGGGGGAGATACGCAGTATTTT. Encoded protein: CASSPGGDTQYF.

V is TRBV9 and J is TRBJ2-7; 8 nucleotides line up with TRBD1. V was pared by 2 bases and J by 7 bases, with 11 bases of the junction left unmatched. The CDR3 consists of 15 residues. Germline values: CDR1 SGDLS, CDR2 YYNGEE. The chain's CDR3 is CASSVTETGVGEQYF. The CDR3 DNA sequence: TGTGCCAGCAGCGTGACGGAGACAGGGGTGGGAGAGCAGTACTTC.

V and J are TRBV9 and TRBJ2-3; D call uncertain. There are 15 residues in the CDR3. Looked up from germline, CDR1 is SGDLS and CDR2 is YYNGEE. The V end was cut by 2 bases, the J end by 7 bases, with 17 bases between. CDR3 region: CASSVRSTAENTQYF. CDR3 sequence (DNA): TGTGCCAGCAGCGTGCGATCTACGGCTGAGAATACGCAGTATTTT.

The chain recombines TRBV28 with TRBJ2-3; no clear D gene. Trimming stripped 6 bases from V and 4 bases from J, with 17 bases between. Germline V gene lookup returns CDR1 MDHEN and CDR2 SYDVKM. The CDR3 sequence is 15 residues long. The CDR3 DNA sequence: TGTGCCAGCAGCCACCTGGCAGGAAGGGCAGATACGCAGTATTTT. It codes for CASSHLAGRADTQYF.

The CDR3 protein is CASGSTNTQYF. CDR3 DNA: TGTGCCAGCGGATCTACAAATACGCAGTATTTT. The chain links TRBV7-9 to TRBJ2-3, with D unclear. In germline, CDR1 is SEHNR, CDR2 FQNEAQ (reference sequence). The CDR3 runs 11 residues. The V end was cut by 8 bases, the J end by 7 bases, with 10 bases between.

Concerning this clone itself: The sample has other DNA sequences that encode this CDR3 too. This chain joins TRBV6-5 and TRBJ2-3, with TRBD1 matching 8 bases. The length of the CDR3 is 14 residues. In germline, CDR1 is MNHEY, CDR2 SVGAGI. With V trimmed by 6 bases and J by 0 bases, 2 bases remained unmatched. In nucleotides, the CDR3 is TGTGCCAGCAGCCGACAGGGGAGCACAGATACGCAGTATTTT. It translates to CASSRQGSTDTQYF.

V is TRBV5-1 and J is TRBJ2-7; D perhaps matches TRBD2 (5 bases). CDR1 and CDR2 (germline): SGHRS, YFSETQ. CDR3 length: 11 amino acids. V was trimmed by 4 bases and J by 6 bases, leaving 8 bases between them. DNA for the CDR3: TGCGCCAGCAGCGGGGAGTTCGAGCAGTACTTC. Amino acid sequence: CASSGEFEQYF.

This clone was seen more than once but under ten times. The genes are TRBV19 and TRBJ1-5, with D possibly being TRBD1 (5 bases). This CDR3 comprises 16 residues. The germline V gene has CDR1 LNHDA and CDR2 SQIVND (reference sequence). Trimming cost V 7 bases and J 0 bases, with 16 bases left between them. CDR3 sequence reads: CASTQSGLYSNQPQHF. The CDR3, as DNA: TGTGCCAGTACCCAGTCGGGACTGTATAGCAATCAGCCCCAGCATTTT. Complete variable domain (other parts from reference TRBV19 and TRBJ1-5): DGGITQSPKYLFRKEGQNVTLSCEQNLNHDAMYWYRQDPGQGLRLIYYSQIVNDFQKGDIAEGYSVSREKKESFPLTVTSAQKNPTAFYLCASTQSGLYSNQPQHFGDGTRLSIL.

The J gene is TRBJ2-3, the V gene TRBV28; either TRBD1 or TRBD2 may supply D (5 bases each). V was cut by 6 bases and J by 6 bases, with 19 bases left in between. There are 15 residues in the CDR3. Germline CDR1 reads MDHEN; CDR2 reads SYDVKM. The CDR3 reads CASSHGTVGADTQYF. CDR3 nucleotides: TGTGCCAGCAGCCACGGGACCGTCGGTGCGGATACGCAGTATTTT.

V is TRBV5-1 and J is TRBJ1-6; D is possibly TRBD1 (5 bases). Trimming removed 0 bases from V and 7 bases from J, with 17 bases in between. The CDR3 covers 17 residues. From germline, CDR1 is SGHRS and CDR2 YFSETQ. The CDR3 DNA is TGCGCCAGCAGCTTGGACCCTACCAGGGTAGCGAATTCACCCCTCCACTTT. Amino acids: CASSLDPTRVANSPLHF.

The chain is built from TRBV7-9 and TRBJ2-7; 10 bases are shared with TRBD1. Germline values: CDR1 SEHNR, CDR2 FQNEAQ (reference sequence). The CDR3 length is 15 residues. The ends lost 5 bases at V and 5 bases at J; junction bases unmatched: 9. CDR3 nucleotide sequence: TGTGCCAGCAGCCTCTCCCCCGGGACAGGGGACGAGCAGTACTTC. As protein: CASSLSPGTGDEQYF.

This chain links TRBV4-1 with TRBJ2-1; possibly TRBD1 for D (5 bases). CDR1 is MGHRA, CDR2 YSYEKL, per germline. The CDR3 is made up of 14 amino acids. Trimming took 3 bases from V and 1 from J, leaving 7 bases between them. CDR3 DNA: TGCGCCAGCAGCCACAGGGTGTCCTACAATGAGCAGTTCTTC. Its protein is CASSHRVSYNEQFF.

J is TRBJ2-3 and V is TRBV18; 10 bases match TRBD1. Trimming at V came to 4 bases and at J to 3 bases, leaving 10 bases not matched to a gene. CDR1 is KGHSH and CDR2 is LQKENI in the germline V gene. The CDR3 spans 17 residues. The CDR3 coding sequence is TGTGCCAGCTCACGGACCGGGACAGGGGTTTTGACAGATACGCAGTATTTT. It translates to CASSRTGTGVLTDTQYF. The whole variable domain, filled in from reference TRBV18 and TRBJ2-3, reads NAGVMQNPRHLVRRRGQEARLRCSPMKGHSHVYWYRQLPEEGLKFMVYLQKENIIDESGMPKERFSAEFPKEGPSILRIQQVVRGDSAAYFCASSRTGTGVLTDTQYFGPGTRLTVL.

The chain employs TRBV6-1 and TRBJ1-2; D possibly corresponds to TRBD1 (6 bases). CDR3 length: 13 residues. V was cut by 6 bases and J by 6 bases, with 14 bases left in between. Germline CDR1 is MNHNS and CDR2 is SASEGT. The DNA for the CDR3 is TGTGCCAGCAGCCCCAGGGGCGTGGATGGCTACACCTTC. Amino acids: CASSPRGVDGYTF.

The V gene is TRBV7-8, the J gene TRBJ1-5; D gene unclear. CDR3 length: 16 amino acids. CDR1 and CDR2 from the germline V gene are SGHVS and FQNEAQ. V was clipped by 1 base and J by 1 base, with 11 bases between them. In nucleotides, the CDR3 is TGTGCCAGCAGCTTAGATCCGTTCGGAAGCAATCAGCCCCAGCATTTT. Translating it yields CASSLDPFGSNQPQHF.

The chain couples TRBV28 to TRBJ1-1, with D tentatively TRBD1 (5 bases). Trimming left V 0 bases short and J 5 bases short, with 13 bases between. The CDR3 sequence is 15 residues long. Germline assignment: CDR1 MDHEN and CDR2 SYDVKM. The CDR3, as DNA: TGTGCCAGCAGTTTATGGGGGGAGGCGTGGACTGAAGCTTTCTTT. Translation: CASSLWGEAWTEAFF.

The rearrangement links TRBV7-2 to TRBJ2-1; 10 bases match TRBD2. The ends lost 5 bases at V and 1 base at J; junction bases unmatched: 5. This CDR3 is 16 amino acids long. The germline V gene has CDR1 SGHTA and CDR2 FQGNSA. The DNA for the CDR3 is TGTGCCAGCAGCGCGGGGACTAGCGTTTCCTACAATGAGCAGTTCTTC. Translation gives CASSAGTSVSYNEQFF.

The CDR3 loop reads CASSPQVQGFYEQYF. The CDR3 region has the DNA TGTGCCAGCAGCCCCCAGGTACAGGGGTTTTACGAGCAGTACTTC. This rearrangement joins TRBV11-2 to TRBJ2-7, with 7 bases aligning to TRBD1. V lost 5 bases, J lost 4 bases, and 11 bases stayed unmatched. The CDR3 contains 15 residues. The germline gives CDR1 SGHAT, CDR2 FQNNGV.

The rearrangement links TRBV2 to TRBJ1-2; tentatively, D is TRBD1 (6 bases). The V and J ends lost 4 bases and 4 bases respectively, with 10 bases between them. CDR1 and CDR2 from the germline V gene are SNHLY and FYNNEI. The CDR3 totals 13 residues. The CDR3 nucleotides are TGTGCCAGCAGTGGGGGGCCTGGCTATGGCTACACCTTC. Its translation is CASSGGPGYGYTF.

A note on this clone: This sample also contains other DNA sequences that code for the same CDR3. The V gene is TRBV6-5, the J gene TRBJ2-7; 8 bases fit TRBD1. The CDR3 sequence is 13 residues long. V shed 2 bases, J shed 6 bases, and the junction held 3 bases outside the gene matches. The germline V gene has CDR1 MNHEY and CDR2 SVGAGI. This chain's CDR3 is CASSYLDRGEQYF. The CDR3 DNA follows: TGTGCCAGCAGTTACCTAGACAGGGGCGAGCAGTACTTC.

The chain joins TRBV7-6 to TRBJ2-1, with 15 bases that match TRBD2. This CDR3 has 16 residues. Germline CDR1 is SGHVS and CDR2 is FNYEAQ. Trimming cost V 5 bases and J 8 bases; bases outside gene matches: 7. CDR3 loop: CASSPRTSGRADEQFF. The CDR3 region has the DNA TGTGCCAGCAGCCCCCGGACTAGCGGGAGGGCAGATGAGCAGTTCTTC.

The chain employs TRBV11-1 and TRBJ1-1; D not certain. Germline V gives CDR1 SGHAT, CDR2 FQDESV (reference sequence). V was shortened by 1 base and J by 7 bases, with 10 bases between the two germline ends. CDR3 length equals 13 residues. CDR3 sequence reads: CASSLGSRVEAFF. CDR3 sequence (DNA): TGTGCCAGCAGCTTAGGTAGTAGGGTTGAAGCTTTCTTT.

The chain employs TRBV21-1 and TRBJ2-7. TRBV21-1 is a pseudogene locus. This CDR3 is 11 amino acids long. CDR3 amino acids: CARPLGNIEYF. The CDR3 bases are TGTGCCAGACCTCTAGGGAACATCGAGTACTTC.

The chain is built from TRBV30 and TRBJ2-7, with D maybe TRBD2 (6 bases). Deletions cut 8 bases from V and 0 bases from J, with 8 bases between. Germline V gives CDR1 GTSNPN, CDR2 SVGIG (reference sequence). The CDR3 has 11 residues. CDR3 protein: CAAGSSYEQYF. CDR3 nucleotides: TGTGCCGCGGGGTCCTCCTACGAGCAGTACTTC.

V usage is TRBV29-1 and J usage is TRBJ2-7, with 7 bases fitting TRBD2. J was trimmed by 3 bases and V by 4 bases; bases with no gene match: 9. The CDR3 runs 14 residues. Germline V gene sequence: CDR1 SQVTM, CDR2 ANQGSEA. As DNA, the CDR3 is TGCAGCGTTGGGAACCAGGGAGGGAACTACGAGCAGTACTTC. Translated, it gives CSVGNQGGNYEQYF.

A word on this clone: Other DNA sequences in this sample translate to the same CDR3. The chain couples TRBV5-1 to TRBJ1-1; D possibly corresponds to TRBD1 (6 bases). The length of the CDR3 is 13 residues. In germline, CDR1 is SGHRS, CDR2 YFSETQ. Trimming stripped 0 bases from V and 6 bases from J, with 9 bases between. The chain's CDR3 is CASSLAGASEAFF. The DNA for the CDR3 is TGCGCCAGCAGCTTGGCGGGGGCGTCTGAAGCTTTCTTT.